A single sample is the source of the 21 T cell receptor beta chains below, sequenced in a study of CD8 T cells in ankylosing spondylitis. TCRdb passed the 5' RACE reads through MiXCR, listing each CDR3 protein once. The repertoire includes about 230,000 distinct CDR3 sequences, around 8% of them detected once, and around 4.9% sits in the top ten. Sequenced input: blood, either unsorted or a sorted T cell fraction (not recorded which). The receptor set was obtained from a female donor with ankylosing spondylitis or in good health (not recorded which).

This clonotype was recorded many times. One end of the junction is discordant with germline, which a read error may explain. The rearrangement uses TRBV20-1 and TRBJ1-1; TRBD1 aligns across 8 bases. The CDR3 is made up of 15 amino acids. Germline V lookup: CDR1 DFQATT, CDR2 SNEGSKA (reference sequence). The CDR3 reads CSAGDRGWANTEAFF. The CDR3 coding sequence is TGCAGTGCTGGAGACAGGGGCTGGGCGAACACTGAAGCTTTCTTT.

This clonotype turned up a few times. The chain uses TRBV6-5 and TRBJ1-4, with a possible D match to TRBD1 (5 bases). The CDR3 contains 14 residues. Trimming shortened V by 5 bases and J by 11 bases, and 18 bases separated the two germline ends. Germline CDR1 is MNHEY and CDR2 is SVGAGI. CDR3 in amino acids: CASSPREGTRKLFF. As DNA, the CDR3 is TGTGCCAGCAGTCCCCGAGAAGGGACGAGGAAACTGTTTTTT.

This clonotype was detected many times. The J gene is TRBJ1-1, the V gene TRBV5-6; D is undetermined. The ends were cut back, 4 bases at V and 1 base at J, with 8 bases in the middle. This CDR3 comprises 13 residues. Per the germline V gene, CDR1 is SGHDT and CDR2 is YYEEEE. The CDR3 DNA reads TGTGCCAGCAGCCCCCCCGGGAACACTGAAGCTTTCTTT. Protein product: CASSPPGNTEAFF. The variable domain in full, completed from reference TRBV5-6 and TRBJ1-1, reads DAGVTQSPTHLIKTRGQQVTLRCSPKSGHDTVSWYQQALGQGPQFIFQYYEEEERQRGNFPDRFSGHQFPNYSSELNVNALLLGDSALYLCASSPPGNTEAFFGQGTRLTVV.

Points on this clonotype: Possible read error: a much larger clone is one base away. The chain couples TRBV7-2 to TRBJ2-7, with D perhaps TRBD2 (6 bases). Germline-derived CDR1 and CDR2 are SGHTA and FQGNSA. The ends were cut back, 3 bases at V and 4 bases at J, with 16 bases in the middle. The CDR3 covers 15 residues. In nucleotides, the CDR3 is TGTGCCAGCAGCTTCCCTAGCAGGGAGGAGTACGAGCAGTACTTC. It codes for CASSFPSREEYEQYF.

This clonotype was detected many times. The V and J genes are TRBV29-1 and TRBJ2-7; 11 bases are shared with TRBD1. Unmatched junction bases numbered 5, after V lost 5 bases and J lost 2 bases. CDR3 length equals 14 residues. The germline V gene encodes CDR1 SQVTM and CDR2 ANQGSEA. As DNA, the CDR3 is TGCAGCGTTCTTCCGGGACAGGGGGCCTACGAGCAGTACTTC. Translated, it gives CSVLPGQGAYEQYF.

This clonotype was seen repeatedly, ten times or more. J is TRBJ2-1 and V is TRBV9, with TRBD2 identical over 9 bases. The ends lost 1 base at V and 8 bases at J; junction bases unmatched: 16. CDR3 length equals 18 residues. Germline CDR1 SGDLS, CDR2 YYNGEE. The CDR3 sequence is CASSVLASGDTTPHEQFF. Written as DNA, the CDR3 is TGTGCCAGCAGCGTATTGGCTAGCGGGGATACGACCCCACATGAGCAGTTCTTC.

Many counts were recorded for this clonotype. The gene calls are TRBV7-2 and TRBJ1-4; 8 nucleotides align to TRBD1. The V gene end was trimmed by 5 bases and the J gene end by 8 bases; junction bases not matched to a gene: 7. The CDR3 consists of 14 residues. CDR1 is SGHTA and CDR2 is FQGNSA in the germline V gene. CDR3 region: CASSPTGEIEKLFF. CDR3 DNA: TGTGCCAGCAGCCCGACAGGGGAGATCGAAAAACTGTTTTTT. Combining the CDR3 with reference TRBV7-2 and TRBJ1-4 gives the whole variable domain GAGVSQSPSNKVTEKGKDVELRCDPISGHTALYWYRQSLGQGLEFLIYFQGNSAPDKSGLPSDRFSAERTGGSVSTLTIQRTQQEDSAVYLCASSPTGEIEKLFFGSGTQLSVL.

The sample holds many counts of this clonotype. This rearrangement joins TRBV19 to TRBJ2-3; a possible D gene is TRBD1 (5 bases). This CDR3 spans 16 amino acids. The V and J ends lost 3 bases and 2 bases respectively, with 15 bases between them. Germline CDR1 LNHDA, CDR2 SQIVND (reference sequence). The CDR3 loop is CASSIGASLSTDTQYF. For the CDR3, the DNA is TGTGCCAGTAGTATTGGGGCCTCTCTTTCCACAGATACGCAGTATTTT.

The chain links TRBV7-2 to TRBJ2-6; D is unclear. Germline CDR1 SGHTA, CDR2 FQGNSA. Trimming shortened V by 2 bases and J by 0 bases, and 8 bases separated the two germline ends. This CDR3 has 16 residues. As DNA, the CDR3 is TGTGCCAGCAGCTTATCATTAAGCTCTGGGGCCAACGTCCTGACTTTC. It encodes CASSLSLSSGANVLTF.

This clonotype was seen a handful of times. The rearrangement joins TRBV10-3 to TRBJ1-5, with 7 bases identical to TRBD1. V gave up 5 bases and J gave up 3 bases; unmatched junction bases: 16. Germline V gene lookup returns CDR1 ENHRY and CDR2 SYGVKD. The CDR3 contains 18 residues. CDR3 nucleotides: TGTGCCATCAGTTTAGGGATTGGTGGACAGGCTTTCAATCAGCCCCAGCATTTT. It encodes CAISLGIGGQAFNQPQHF.

This clonotype has more than one count but fewer than ten. The chain combines TRBV7-9 with TRBJ1-5, with D possibly matching TRBD1 (6 bases). The germline V and J ends were trimmed by 1 base and 5 bases, with 12 bases remaining between them. From germline, CDR1 is SEHNR and CDR2 FQNEAQ (reference sequence). The CDR3 runs to 15 residues. CDR3 in DNA: TGTGCCAGCAGCTTAGATGGGGAGGGGGATCAGCCCCAGCATTTT. Its translation is CASSLDGEGDQPQHF.

The rearrangement uses TRBV29-1 and TRBJ2-1, with D perhaps TRBD2 (6 bases). The V gene lost 4 bases and the J gene lost 9 bases, with 13 bases spanning the gap. The CDR3 has 12 residues. CDR1 and CDR2 (germline): SQVTM, ANQGSEA. CDR3 sequence (DNA): TGCAGCGTTGTACGCGGGGCTACTGAGCAGTTCTTC. This translates into CSVVRGATEQFF.

This clonotype has more than one count but fewer than ten. The chain combines TRBV4-1 with TRBJ1-1; D is undetermined. CDR3 length equals 16 residues. Trimming removed 4 bases at V and 1 base at J, with 16 bases between. Per germline, CDR1 MGHRA and CDR2 YSYEKL. The CDR3 reads CASSPRSRTANTEAFF. The CDR3 DNA sequence: TGCGCCAGCAGCCCCCGATCGAGGACCGCGAACACTGAAGCTTTCTTT.

This clonotype was picked up a small number of times. The chain links TRBV12-3 or TRBV12-4 to TRBJ2-3; D is undetermined. CDR3 length: 14 amino acids. Trimming removed 9 bases at V and 7 bases at J, with 20 bases between. The CDR3 spells CASCLAVGFYTQYF. The CDR3 DNA sequence: TGTGCCAGTTGCCTGGCAGTAGGGTTCTATACGCAGTATTTT.

In its sample, this clonotype was seen a few times. The chain couples TRBV6-1 to TRBJ2-1; 8 nucleotides agree with TRBD1. In germline, CDR1 is MNHNS, CDR2 SASEGT. V shed 2 bases and J 4 bases; nucleotides not matched to a gene: 13. This CDR3 contains 18 residues. The DNA of the CDR3 is TGTGCCAGCAGTGAAAGGTCCCGACCAGGGGGCTTTTACAATGAGCAGTTCTTC. Translated: CASSERSRPGGFYNEQFF.

This clonotype was seen only a few times. The genes are TRBV7-9 and TRBJ2-1, with 11 bases that match TRBD2. The V gene's germline CDR1 is SEHNR and CDR2 FQNEAQ (reference sequence). With V trimmed by 3 bases and J by 9 bases, 1 base remained unmatched. This CDR3 has 13 amino acids. The CDR3 is CASSFTSGSEQFF. CDR3 bases: TGTGCCAGCAGCTTTACTAGCGGGAGTGAGCAGTTCTTC.

This clonotype was recorded many times. The gene calls are TRBV20-1 and TRBJ2-2, with 10 nucleotides matching TRBD2. Germline V gene sequence: CDR1 DFQATT, CDR2 SNEGSKA (reference sequence). CDR3 length: 16 residues. V was clipped by 1 base and J by 7 bases; unmatched bases: 9. CDR3 in DNA: TGCAGTGCTAGAGCAAAGCGGGAGGGCCTCGGCGGGGAGCTGTTTTTT. Its translation is CSARAKREGLGGELFF.

The rearrangement joins TRBV18 to TRBJ2-6; tentative D call: TRBD2 (5 bases). This CDR3 contains 16 residues. The ends were cut back, 10 bases at V and 3 bases at J, with 19 bases in the middle. Per the germline V gene, CDR1 is KGHSH and CDR2 is LQKENI. CDR3: CATSLTGEIGANVLTF. The CDR3 bases are TGTGCCACCTCCCTTACCGGGGAGATTGGGGCCAACGTCCTGACTTTC.

This clonotype was recorded many times. The gene calls are TRBV30 and TRBJ1-2; a possible D gene is TRBD1 (5 bases). V was pared by 5 bases and J by 8 bases, with 12 bases between. The CDR3 has 11 residues. CDR1 is GTSNPN and CDR2 is SVGIG in the germline V gene (reference sequence). The CDR3 coding sequence is TGTGCCTGGGAGCAGGGAGGCGGCTACACCTTC. As protein: CAWEQGGGYTF.

In this sample, this clonotype turned up many times. This chain links TRBV6-1 with TRBJ2-7; perhaps TRBD1 as D (5 bases). In germline, CDR1 is MNHNS, CDR2 SASEGT. Deletions cut 6 bases from V and 4 bases from J, with 13 bases between. This CDR3 has 13 residues. The CDR3 spells CASSRVVGYEQYF. DNA for the CDR3: TGTGCCAGCAGCAGGGTAGTGGGGTACGAGCAGTACTTC.

In its sample, this clonotype was seen many times. This chain joins TRBV12-3 or TRBV12-4 and TRBJ1-1; no firm D call. CDR3 size: 12 residues. The ends were cut back, 6 bases at V and 7 bases at J, with 12 bases in the middle. CDR3 DNA sequence: TGTGCCAGCAGGATCGCAGGAGATGAAGCTTTCTTT. Translating it yields CASRIAGDEAFF.